This TCR beta chain stems from a study of blood T cell repertoires in COVID-19. Assay: immunoSEQ multiplex PCR; the TCRdb copy retains only in-frame clones and omits some. Here the sample spans approximately 200,000 clones, 88% being singletons. CDR3 length: 16 amino acids. Unmatched junction bases numbered 5, after V lost 0 bases and J lost 6 bases. CDR1 is LGHDT, CDR2 YNNKEL, per germline (reference sequence). Sequenced material: peripheral blood. J is TRBJ2-1 and V is TRBV3-1 (or the pseudogene TRBV3-2); 10 bases map to TRBD2. The TCR was taken from a man between 25 and 39 years old with acute or convalescent COVID-19. The CDR3 DNA reads as TGTGCCAGCAGCCAAGATTCAGGACTAGCGGCCAATGAGCAGTTCTTC. Translation: CASSQDSGLAANEQFF.